The clone carrying this T cell receptor beta chain appeared a few times. Its specificity is not known. This may come from a read error, since a much larger clone is one base off. This sample was included in a study of human T cells and chemical hapten exposure. As for the study in general: It was small differences in pooled library volume that mainly caused per-sample TCR yields to vary.

Study outcomes and limitations: Counts of TCRs above 1 in 1000 frequency stayed unchanged with DPC sensitization.

The library gave individual cDNA molecules unique molecular identifiers. TCRdb ran MiXCR on the RACE reads and lists one entry per CDR3 protein. The sample carries fewer than 400,000 distinct CDR3 sequences, around 7% recorded once. Time point described: patch test 1, 2 weeks after DPC sensitization. Treatment given: therapeutic diphenylcyclopropenone sensitization with weekly scalp DPC. The sequence came from a woman younger than 30 with alopecia areata. Some clones in this sample may be carry-over from other donors' samples. This sample comprised whole blood, obtained in connection with sensitization to the hapten diphenylcyclopropenone (DPC).

Written as DNA, the CDR3 is TGTGCCAGCAACCCGACAGGGAGCAATCAGCCCCAGCATTTT. Its protein is CASNPTGSNQPQHF. The chain carries TRBV2 and TRBJ1-5; 7 positions agree with TRBD1. J was trimmed by 1 base and V by 7 bases; bases with no gene match: 4. Per germline, CDR1 SNHLY and CDR2 FYNNEI. The CDR3 sequence is 14 residues long.